Below, 25 T cell receptor beta chains from the same sample are listed, as sequenced in a study of CD8+ T cells in alopecia areata. After isolation, RNA underwent reverse transcription to generate cDNA as the sequencing template. Sequencing used immunoSEQ multiplex PCR; TCRdb keeps in-frame clones, though not all of them. The sample lists 110,000 to 150,000 clones, roughly 54% occurring once. The treatment was: oral pan-JAK inhibitor, 5-10 mg twice daily. The starting material was CD8+ T cells sorted from blood, obtained at week 4, from a patient treated with tofacitinib. The source of these receptors is a human donor with alopecia areata.

This clone was counted a few times. One base away lies a much larger clone, so this may be a sequencing read error. The chain employs TRBV5-5 and TRBJ1-2; no clear D gene. Germline CDR1 and CDR2: SGHKS and YYEKEE (reference sequence). The CDR3 spans 15 residues. The CDR3 coding sequence is TGCGCCAGCAGCCAAGATAGGGCCAGCGGCTATGGCTACACCTTC. Protein sequence: CASSQDRASGYGYTF. Full variable domain (outside the CDR3, taken from reference TRBV5-5 and TRBJ1-2): DAGVTQSPTHLIKTRGQQVTLRCSPISGHKSVSWYQQVLGQGPQFIFQYYEKEERGRGNFPDRFSARQFPNYSSELNVNALLLGDSALYLCASSQDRASGYGYTFGSGTRLTVV.

The chain carries TRBV11-2 and TRBJ2-7; D is unresolved. V dropped 1 base and J dropped 3 bases, with 10 bases sitting between them. The germline CDR1 and CDR2 sequences are SGHAT and FQNNGV. The CDR3 has 14 residues. In DNA form, the CDR3 reads TGTGCCAGCAGCTTAGTCAGCGAGAGCTACGAGCAGTACTTC. Its protein product is CASSLVSESYEQYF. The variable domain in full, with the rest retrieved from reference TRBV11-2 and TRBJ2-7, is EAGVAQSPRYKIIEKRQSVAFWCNPISGHATLYWYQQILGQGPKLLIQFQNNGVVDDSQLPKDRFSAERLKGVDSTLKIQPAKLEDSAVYLCASSLVSESYEQYFGPGTRLTVT.

This clone was seen a handful of times. DNA of the CDR3: TGTGCCAGCAGCTCACAAGAGACCCAGTACTTC. Protein sequence: CASSSQETQYF. The rearrangement links TRBV5-4 to TRBJ2-5; no definite D call. The CDR3 length is 11 residues. Germline V gene data show CDR1 as SGHNT and CDR2 as YYREEE (reference sequence). Trimming pared 3 bases from V and 2 bases from J, leaving 2 bases between.

The rearrangement uses TRBV7-9 and TRBJ2-1; 7 bases are a match to TRBD1. In germline, CDR1 is SEHNR, CDR2 FQNEAQ (reference sequence). The CDR3 extends over 16 amino acids. The junction had 10 bases not matched to a gene; V was cut back by 5 bases and J by 3 bases. Here the CDR3 reads CASSGRQGPIYNEQFF. In nucleotides, the CDR3 is TGTGCCAGCAGCGGCCGACAGGGACCCATCTACAATGAGCAGTTCTTC.

The chain carries TRBV7-9 and TRBJ1-2; D not certain. Trimming shortened V by 0 bases and J by 0 bases, and 8 bases separated the two germline ends. The CDR3 sequence is 15 residues long. CDR1 and CDR2 (germline): SEHNR, FQNEAQ (reference sequence). CDR3 nucleotides: TGTGCCAGCAGCTTAGCGAGGGCGGCTAACTATGGCTACACCTTC. Amino acids: CASSLARAANYGYTF. Together with reference TRBV7-9 and TRBJ1-2, the CDR3 gives the full variable domain: DTGVSQNPRHKITKRGQNVTFRCDPISEHNRLYWYRQTLGQGPEFLTYFQNEAQLEKSRLLSDRFSAERPKGSFSTLEIQRTEQGDSAMYLCASSLARAANYGYTFGSGTRLTVV.

This clone has more than one count but fewer than ten. The V and J genes are TRBV5-4 and TRBJ1-1, with D perhaps TRBD1 (6 bases). CDR1 SGHNT and CDR2 YYREEE come from the germline V gene (reference sequence). Trimming shortened V by 1 base and J by 2 bases, and 12 bases separated the two germline ends. CDR3 length: 15 residues. The CDR3 here is CASSLKGGTNTEAFF. CDR3 in DNA: TGTGCCAGCAGCTTGAAAGGGGGGACCAACACTGAAGCTTTCTTT.

J is TRBJ1-2 and V is TRBV2, with 7 bases that match TRBD1. CDR3 length: 16 amino acids. The V gene's germline CDR1 is SNHLY and CDR2 FYNNEI. Trimming took 3 bases from V and 0 from J; bases not matched to a gene: 7. CDR3 protein: CASSDPRGGSNYGYTF. The CDR3 DNA sequence: TGTGCCAGCAGTGATCCCAGGGGGGGATCTAACTATGGCTACACCTTC.

The V call is TRBV2, the J call TRBJ2-3; D remains unclear. This CDR3 is built from 13 residues. Per the germline V gene, CDR1 is SNHLY and CDR2 is FYNNEI. V gave up 1 base and J gave up 11 bases, with 13 bases separating them. The CDR3 sequence: CASSEGRIVGQYF. The CDR3 DNA reads TGTGCCAGCAGTGAAGGAAGGATTGTGGGGCAGTATTTT.

This chain connects TRBV11-2 to TRBJ2-7, with no clear D. This CDR3 comprises 12 residues. Germline V gene data show CDR1 as SGHAT and CDR2 as FQNNGV. Trimming stripped 5 bases from V and 2 bases from J, with 7 bases between. The CDR3 loop reads CASSQWAYEQYF. In DNA, the CDR3 is TGTGCCAGCAGCCAGTGGGCCTACGAGCAGTACTTC.

The sample holds a few counts of this clone. The rearrangement joins TRBV4-1 to TRBJ1-6; the D is unclear. The CDR3 totals 15 residues. Germline CDR1 reads MGHRA; CDR2 reads YSYEKL. The germline V and J ends were trimmed by 1 base and 0 bases, with 4 bases remaining between them. The CDR3 loop reads CASSQAISYNSPLHF. CDR3 sequence (DNA): TGCGCCAGCAGCCAAGCCATCTCCTATAATTCACCCCTCCACTTT.

The chain is built from TRBV27 and TRBJ2-3; D call uncertain. CDR3 length: 14 residues. V was cut by 2 bases and J by 2 bases, with 8 bases left in between. The germline gives CDR1 MNHEY, CDR2 SMNVEV (reference sequence). The CDR3 protein is CASSLLRSTDTQYF. The DNA for the CDR3 is TGTGCCAGCAGTTTACTACGGTCCACAGATACGCAGTATTTT.

This clone was seen a few times. This chain uses TRBV10-3 with TRBJ2-7; D unresolved. CDR3 size: 11 residues. The V end was cut by 3 bases, the J end by 4 bases, with 4 bases between. Germline V CDR1 and CDR2: ENHRY, SYGVKD. The CDR3 spells CAISDLYEQYF. In DNA form, the CDR3 reads TGTGCCATCAGTGATCTTTACGAGCAGTACTTC.

This clone was counted only a few times. The chain carries TRBV30 and TRBJ1-4; a possible D gene is TRBD1 (5 bases). Trimming removed 5 bases from V and 7 bases from J, with 17 bases in between. CDR1 and CDR2 (germline): GTSNPN, SVGIG (reference sequence). This CDR3 spans 14 amino acids. Here the CDR3 reads CAWSLTVRSEKLFF. Written as DNA, the CDR3 is TGTGCCTGGTCCCTGACAGTGAGATCTGAAAAACTGTTTTTT.

The chain recombines TRBV7-8 with TRBJ2-1; no reliable D call. Germline values: CDR1 SGHVS, CDR2 FQNEAQ. This CDR3 spans 13 amino acids. Between the trimmed V and J ends, which lost 5 bases and 5 bases, there was a span of 10 bases. The CDR3 region is CASSRVDDNEQFF. The CDR3 region has the DNA TGTGCCAGCAGCCGGGTCGACGACAATGAGCAGTTCTTC.

The chain carries TRBV7-9 and TRBJ2-3, with 10 bases lining up with TRBD2. The trim removed 11 bases at V and 3 bases at J, leaving 5 bases unmatched. This CDR3 comprises 13 residues. Germline V gene sequence: CDR1 SEHNR, CDR2 FQNEAQ (reference sequence). The CDR3 protein is CAGGTSETDTQYF. The CDR3 coding sequence is TGTGCCGGCGGGACTAGCGAAACAGATACGCAGTATTTT.

The chain recombines TRBV27 with TRBJ1-6, with TRBD1 identical over 9 bases. V lost 4 bases and J lost 9; bases outside the gene matches: 4. CDR1 is MNHEY, CDR2 SMNVEV, per germline (reference sequence). The CDR3 consists of 14 residues. The chain's CDR3 is CASSWEDRGSPLHF. The CDR3 DNA follows: TGTGCCAGCAGTTGGGAGGACAGGGGTTCACCCCTCCACTTT.

This clone appeared once. This chain links TRBV9 with TRBJ1-1; TRBD1 agrees at 8 bases. Germline lookup yields CDR1 SGDLS and CDR2 YYNGEE. The CDR3 consists of 15 residues. Trimming cost V 0 bases and J 4 bases; bases outside gene matches: 5. The CDR3 spells CASSVALTGGTEAFF. For the CDR3, the DNA is TGTGCCAGCAGCGTAGCTTTAACAGGGGGCACTGAAGCTTTCTTT.

With regard to this clone: Other DNA sequences of this sample code for an identical CDR3. The chain links TRBV5-6 to TRBJ2-5; D call uncertain. The CDR3 is made up of 11 amino acids. Germline V CDR1 and CDR2: SGHDT, YYEEEE. Trimming left V 1 base short and J 5 bases short, with 3 bases between. This chain's CDR3 is CASSLTETQYF. CDR3 DNA sequence: TGTGCCAGCAGCTTGACGGAGACCCAGTACTTC.

This clone was detected only a few times. V gene TRBV13 combines with J gene TRBJ1-1; D call uncertain. Trimming took 3 bases from V and 3 from J, leaving 8 bases between them. Germline CDR1 is PRHDT and CDR2 is FYEKMQ (reference sequence). CDR3 length: 13 amino acids. The CDR3 coding sequence is TGTGCCAGCAGCTTTGGCAGCCACACTGAAGCTTTCTTT. This encodes CASSFGSHTEAFF.

This chain joins TRBV15 and TRBJ1-6, with D hard to call. Germline values: CDR1 LNHNV, CDR2 YYDKDF (reference sequence). The CDR3 totals 14 residues. V lost 1 base and J 7 bases, leaving 8 bases between the germline ends. The CDR3 region is CATSRGGENSPLHF. Here the CDR3 DNA reads TGTGCCACCAGCAGAGGTGGGGAAAATTCACCCCTCCACTTT. The full variable domain, completed using reference TRBV15 and TRBJ1-6, is DAMVIQNPRYQVTQFGKPVTLSCSQTLNHNVMYWYQQKSSQAPKLLFHYYDKDFNNEADTPDNFQSRRPNTSFCFLDIRSPGLGDTAMYLCATSRGGENSPLHFGNGTRLTVT.

The chain couples TRBV4-1 to TRBJ2-7, with 7 bases aligning to TRBD1. Germline CDR1 MGHRA, CDR2 YSYEKL. This CDR3 is 16 amino acids long. J gave up 2 bases and V 4 bases, and 11 bases lay outside the gene matches. In DNA form, the CDR3 reads TGCGCCAGCAGCCCTTCGACAGGGATGAACCCCTACGAGCAGTACTTC. It codes for CASSPSTGMNPYEQYF.

The J gene is TRBJ1-1, the V gene TRBV5-6, with D possibly TRBD1 on 5 matching bases. Looked up from germline, CDR1 is SGHDT and CDR2 is YYEEEE. The V end lost 1 base, the J end lost 1 base, and 8 bases lay between the germline ends. The CDR3 has 14 amino acids. CDR3 DNA sequence: TGTGCCAGCAGCTTGAAGACAGCGAACACTGAAGCTTTCTTT. It yields the protein CASSLKTANTEAFF.

This clone has a handful of counts. The genes are TRBV6-5 and TRBJ1-1; 10 nucleotides agree with TRBD1. The CDR3 sequence is 13 residues long. The V segment lost 5 bases and the J segment 5 bases; nucleotides outside the gene matches: 2. Per germline, CDR1 MNHEY and CDR2 SVGAGI. CDR3 sequence (DNA): TGTGCCAGCAGTGGACAGGGGGAGACTGAAGCTTTCTTT. As protein: CASSGQGETEAFF.

The table lists this clone with a few counts. The chain has TRBV27 and TRBJ1-6, with TRBD1 as a possible D gene (5 bases). Germline V gene lookup returns CDR1 MNHEY and CDR2 SMNVEV (reference sequence). The germline V and J ends were trimmed by 3 bases and 6 bases, with 15 bases remaining between them. The CDR3 loop spans 16 amino acids. The CDR3 reads CASSFLGPKANSPLHF. The CDR3, as DNA: TGTGCCAGCAGTTTCCTGGGGCCTAAGGCTAATTCACCCCTCCACTTT.

The chain uses TRBV5-6 and TRBJ2-5; 7 bases align to TRBD2. This CDR3 is 15 amino acids long. Germline V gives CDR1 SGHDT, CDR2 YYEEEE. V shed 3 bases and J 5 bases; nucleotides not matched to a gene: 10. This CDR3 reads CASSSPTSLGETQYF. CDR3 nucleotides: TGTGCCAGCAGCTCCCCGACTAGCTTGGGGGAGACCCAGTACTTC.